The clone carrying this TCR beta chain has a count of ten or more. Its cognate antigen is unknown. In the library, unique molecular identifiers were attached to individual cDNA molecules. The authors' processing: Samples had a median of 95,638 TCRs, ranging 23,224 to 690,600. MiXCR was run by TCRdb on the reads, yielding one entry per CDR3 protein. The V and J calls and clone size come from TCRdb's table, not from the authors' own analysis. The table includes 120,000 or so distinct CDR3 sequences, 8.5% to 9% detected once. Total RNA was isolated from whole blood that had not been fractionated. The CDR3 loop spans 14 amino acids. Germline CDR1 reads SGHRS; CDR2 reads YFSETQ. The V end lost 4 bases, the J end lost 5 bases, and 14 bases lay between the germline ends. The data derive from a study of human T cells and chemical hapten exposure. Looking at the study overall: TCR yields differed between samples (mainly from small differences in pooled library volume).

General study findings and limits: With regard to DPC sensitization, TCRs above 1 in 1000 frequency did not change.

The chain recombines TRBV5-1 with TRBJ2-3, with a weak D call TRBD2 (6 bases). The TCR comes from a human donor in good health. Some clones in this sample may be carry-over from other donors' samples. Sequencing was carried out using whole blood. In nucleotides, the CDR3 is TGCGCCAGCAGCCTGGAGGGCGGGGAAGATACGCAGTATTTT. Protein product: CASSLEGGEDTQYF.